This paragraph covers one T cell receptor beta chain sequence. V was trimmed by 6 bases and J by 5 bases, leaving 13 bases between them. Germline V gene data show CDR1 as MNHEY and CDR2 as SMNVEV (reference sequence). This CDR3 has 13 amino acids. The entry originates in a study of blood T cell repertoires in COVID-19. Study-level background: In each case, the material was cDNA or gDNA derived from T cells, B-cell-depleted T cells, or PBMCs.

Only in-frame clones appear in the TCRdb table, and some are missing; sequencing was by immunoSEQ multiplex PCR. The sample consists of about 160,000 clones, over 85% of them appearing once. The clonotype was recovered from a woman aged 50 to 65 with acute or convalescent COVID-19. Sequenced: peripheral blood. The rearrangement joins TRBV27 to TRBJ1-2, with D hard to call. The CDR3 region has the DNA TGTGCCAGCAGCGCGGCCCCGGCGTATGGCTACACCTTC. It encodes CASSAAPAYGYTF.